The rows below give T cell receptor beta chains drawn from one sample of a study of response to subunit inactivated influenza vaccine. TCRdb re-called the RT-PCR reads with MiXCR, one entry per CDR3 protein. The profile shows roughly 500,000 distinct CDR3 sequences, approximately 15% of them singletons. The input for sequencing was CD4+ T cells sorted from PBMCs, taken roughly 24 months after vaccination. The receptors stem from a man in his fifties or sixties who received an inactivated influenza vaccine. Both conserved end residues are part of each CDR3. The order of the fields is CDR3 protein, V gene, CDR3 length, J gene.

CAISGPTDNTEAFF,TRBV10-3,14,TRBJ1-1
CASSYPDRGQHQPQHF,TRBV6-2/TRBV6-3,16,TRBJ1-5
CASSLVGQSTDGYTF,TRBV7-8,15,TRBJ1-2
CASKALGTSSYEQYF,TRBV5-1,15,TRBJ2-7
CASSFILAGAETQYF,TRBV12-3/TRBV12-4,15,TRBJ2-5
CAISEGITGGLNNEQFF,TRBV10-3,17,TRBJ2-1
CASSKGEDRLYEQYF,TRBV9,15,TRBJ2-7
CASSPTGTSGNTIYF,TRBV18,15,TRBJ1-3
CSAREQGAYGEQFF,TRBV20-1,14,TRBJ2-1
CSAGTSAYNEQFF,TRBV20-1,13,TRBJ2-1
CASSQNREWGGYTF,TRBV9,14,TRBJ1-2
CASSQQGAGEQYF,TRBV7-2,13,TRBJ2-7
CSAQEDEKLFF,TRBV20-1,11,TRBJ1-4
CASSIDRTRYF,TRBV19,11,TRBJ1-1
CSLYGTGGGEQYF,TRBV20-1,13,TRBJ2-7
CASRGGGVAGYTF,TRBV12-3/TRBV12-4,13,TRBJ1-2
CSVGTGRDQPQHF,TRBV29-1,13,TRBJ1-5
CSSPPIDGPGEQYF,TRBV20-1,14,TRBJ2-7
CASSQDSTFSYEQYF,TRBV4-1,15,TRBJ2-7
CASRSTGNNQPQHF,TRBV6-1,14,TRBJ1-5
CSARDSLSGVWETQYF,TRBV20-1,16,TRBJ2-5
CASRTGIKTGELFF,TRBV12-3/TRBV12-4,14,TRBJ2-2
CASSSNAGFGETQYF,TRBV5-5,15,TRBJ2-5
CASSLDRPQAGGYTF,TRBV7-2,15,TRBJ1-2
CASSLGPRPQHF,TRBV12-3/TRBV12-4,12,TRBJ1-5
CASSAPPRETQYF,TRBV7-2,13,TRBJ2-5
CASSSQSNVLTF,TRBV19,12,TRBJ2-6
CASIKDGAYNEQFF,TRBV6-2/TRBV6-3,14,TRBJ2-1
CSTATGPSDTQYF,TRBV29-1,13,TRBJ2-3
CASSQGGQGAGTGELFF,TRBV4-3,17,TRBJ2-2
CASSQVGGIGEQYF,TRBV4-3,14,TRBJ2-7
CASTQYSMNTEAFF,TRBV12-3/TRBV12-4,14,TRBJ1-1
CASSLRTGSNEQFF,TRBV7-2,14,TRBJ2-1
CATNLRGDYGYTF,TRBV6-2/TRBV6-3,13,TRBJ1-2
CASSEAVVTATDTQYF,TRBV6-1,16,TRBJ2-3
CAISESGLAPYNEQFF,TRBV10-3,16,TRBJ2-1
CASSARTGLGETQYF,TRBV7-7,15,TRBJ2-5
CASSISRASGRSSYNEQFF,TRBV19,19,TRBJ2-1
CASSPLGGQGGSPLHF,TRBV9,16,TRBJ1-6
CASSQDLTSGVGWETQYF,TRBV3-1,18,TRBJ2-5